This is a list of T cell receptor beta chains from one sample in a study of CD8 T cells in Susac syndrome. Using its own MiXCR run on the immunoSEQ multiplex PCR reads, TCRdb lists one record per CDR3 protein. The sample has roughly 220,000 distinct CDR3 sequences; 94% are singletons. The sequencing input was CD4+ T cells from PBMCs. These receptors came from a human donor with Susac syndrome. Each CDR3 is given with its conserved first and last residue. A D gene is named only where the DNA matches it firmly. Clone size appears in some rows only: once, few, many, or a class for an expanded clone.

NA,NA,TRBJ1-1,TRBV6-1,CASSLGRWNTEAFF,TGTGCCAGCAGTCTCGGACGGTGGAACACTGAAGCTTTCTTT
NA,TRBD1,TRBJ2-1,TRBV5-1,CASRRTGRNEQFF,TGCGCCAGTCGTCGGACAGGGAGGAATGAGCAGTTCTTC
NA,NA,TRBJ1-5,TRBV20-1,CSAGLLNQPQHF,TGCAGTGCTGGACTGTTGAATCAGCCCCAGCATTTT
NA,NA,TRBJ1-2,TRBV7-9,CASSLPAANYGYTF,TGTGCCAGCAGCTTACCAGCCGCGAACTATGGCTACACCTTC
NA,NA,TRBJ1-2,TRBV27,CASSYGGRPYGYTF,TGTGCCAGCTCTTATGGGGGCAGGCCCTATGGCTACACCTTC
NA,NA,TRBJ2-1,TRBV3-1,CASSQGYNEQFF,TGTGCCAGCAGCCAAGGATACAATGAGCAGTTCTTC
NA,TRBD1,TRBJ1-6,TRBV30,CAWGGTANSPLHF,TGTGCCTGGGGTGGGACAGCAAATTCACCCCTCCACTTT
NA,NA,TRBJ2-3,TRBV29-1,CSVHGRGTDTQYF,TGCAGCGTTCATGGCAGGGGAACAGATACGCAGTATTTT
NA,NA,TRBJ2-2,TRBV4-3,CASSQDGEPNTGELFF,TGCGCCAGCAGCCAAGACGGGGAACCGAACACCGGGGAGCTGTTTTTT
NA,NA,TRBJ1-2,TRBV5-5,CASTDRVNYGYTF,TGTGCCAGCACCGACAGAGTCAACTATGGCTACACCTTC
NA,NA,TRBJ2-2,TRBV14,CASSQGINTGELFF,TGTGCCAGCAGCCAAGGGATAAACACCGGGGAGCTGTTTTTT
NA,NA,TRBJ1-6,TRBV6-5,CASSLRFSPLHF,TGTGCCAGCAGCCTCCGGTTTTCACCCCTCCACTTT
NA,TRBD1,TRBJ1-6,TRBV7-3,CASSLTGRDSPLHF,TGTGCCAGCAGCTTGACAGGGAGGGATTCACCCCTCCACTTT
NA,NA,TRBJ2-7,TRBV7-6,CASSLGGDLAYF,TGTGCCAGCAGCTTGGGCGGGGACCTGGCGTACTTC
NA,NA,TRBJ1-6,TRBV15,CATSPDTLNSPLHF,TGTGCCACCAGCCCGGACACCCTTAATTCACCCCTCCACTTT
NA,NA,TRBJ1-2,TRBV20-1,CSAPQPGSGAYGYTF,TGCAGTGCTCCCCAACCAGGCTCAGGGGCCTATGGCTACACCTTC
NA,NA,TRBJ1-1,TRBV6-4,CASSVRLNTEAFF,TGTGCCAGCAGCGTCCGACTGAACACTGAAGCTTTCTTT
NA,TRBD1,TRBJ1-2,TRBV20-1,CSARATGNYGYTF,TGCAGTGCTAGAGCGACAGGGAACTATGGCTACACCTTC
NA,NA,TRBJ2-7,TRBV6-5,CASSSTSIQGYEQYF,TGTGCCAGCAGTTCGACTAGTATCCAAGGCTACGAGCAGTACTTC
few,NA,TRBJ2-1,TRBV7-9,CASSPIGAAYNEQFF,TGTGCCAGCAGCCCCATTGGGGCAGCCTACAATGAGCAGTTCTTC
NA,NA,TRBJ2-6,TRBV20-1,CSAREKGSGANVLTF,TGCAGTGCTAGAGAGAAGGGATCTGGGGCCAACGTCCTGACTTTC
once,NA,TRBJ1-6,TRBV4-2,CASSQDRGNSPLHF,TGTGCCAGCAGCCAAGACCGGGGTAATTCACCCCTCCACTTT